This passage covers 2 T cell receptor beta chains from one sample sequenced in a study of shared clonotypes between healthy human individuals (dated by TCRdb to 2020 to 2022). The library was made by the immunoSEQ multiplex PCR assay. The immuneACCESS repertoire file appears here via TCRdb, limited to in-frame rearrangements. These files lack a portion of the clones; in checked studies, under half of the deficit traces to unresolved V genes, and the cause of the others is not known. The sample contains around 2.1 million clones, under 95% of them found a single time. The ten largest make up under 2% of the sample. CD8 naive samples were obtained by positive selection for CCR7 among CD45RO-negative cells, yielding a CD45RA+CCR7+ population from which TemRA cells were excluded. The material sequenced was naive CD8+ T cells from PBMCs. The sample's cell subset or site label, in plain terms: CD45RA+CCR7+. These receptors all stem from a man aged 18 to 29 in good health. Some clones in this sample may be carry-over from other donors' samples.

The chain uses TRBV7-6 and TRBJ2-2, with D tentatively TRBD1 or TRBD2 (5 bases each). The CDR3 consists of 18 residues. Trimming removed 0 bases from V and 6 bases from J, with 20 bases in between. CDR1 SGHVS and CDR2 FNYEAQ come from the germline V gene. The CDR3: CASSLAGTPLEGSGELFF. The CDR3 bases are TGTGCCAGCAGCTTAGCGGGGACCCCCCTCGAAGGCTCCGGGGAGCTGTTTTTT.

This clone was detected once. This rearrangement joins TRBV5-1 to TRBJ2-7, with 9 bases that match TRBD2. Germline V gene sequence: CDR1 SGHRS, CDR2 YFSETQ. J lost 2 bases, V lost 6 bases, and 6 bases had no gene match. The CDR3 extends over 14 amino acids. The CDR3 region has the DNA TGCGCCAGCAAAACTGGCGGGAGGGCCTACGAGCAGTACTTC. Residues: CASKTGGRAYEQYF.